This T cell receptor beta chain was sequenced in a study of monozygotic twins with inflammatory bowel disease (dated by TCRdb to the late 2010s). Some background on the complete study: A total of some 30 monozygotic twin pairs were included in the full study, comprising nine German pairs (four IBD-concordant, five IBD-discordant) and 19 IBD-discordant Danish pairs. The search for disease-associated traits relied mainly on comparing IBD patients with their genetically identical healthy co-twins within discordant pairs. Each individual had, on average, about 151 000 unique TCRalpha sequences and 181 000 unique TCRbeta sequences available for analysis.

Overall study outcomes, separate from this receptor: Repertoire similarity did not differ between concordant and discordant twins, possibly due to limited statistical power. Because patients received different immunosuppressive treatments, the repertoires may have picked up extra background noise and variability between individuals. Compared with healthy twins, IBD patients had fewer clonotypes in common with other individuals, a difference most pronounced in patients showing signs of disease activity. The analysis was unable to tell apart different T cell subtypes. Measured by the inverse Simpson index, TCRbeta repertoire diversity was lower in IBD patients than in their healthy co-twins. No single strong signal or clonotype linked to IBD turned up in the results, so the idea that one exists was not supported.

The CDR3 sequence holds 12 residues, the cysteine and phenylalanine included. The DNA is unrecorded. CDR1 MDHEN and CDR2 SYDVKM are derived from the germline V gene. The library was built by means of 5' RACE. Each TCR library was prepared from 3,000 to 4,000 ng of total RNA. For each sample, cDNA synthesis with SMARTScribe reverse transcriptase was split into eight separate reactions. During cDNA synthesis, template switching introduced unique molecular identifiers that contained a 6-nucleotide sample barcode. Amplification of TCRalpha and TCRbeta cDNA involved two nested PCRs of approximately 16 and 10 cycles, and each PCR was followed by bead purification. Before amplification, the cDNA was treated with uracil DNA-glycosylase and purified using the QIAquick PCR purification kit. The second PCR added Illumina TruSeq-compatible adapters along with sample-specific barcodes. Library quality and concentration were assessed using TapeStation and Qubit, and 5 to 6 ng of each library was pooled. Sequencing of pooled libraries was carried out on an Illumina HiSeq2500 single-index Rapid Run using 2 x 100 bp reads and custom sequencing primers. The study's own analysis went as follows. MiGEC version 1.2.6 was used for UMI-based consensus assembly to correct PCR and sequencing errors. MiXCR version 2.1.1 was used for V(D)J alignment, clonotype assembly and CDR3 extraction. To normalise gene usage, clonotype sharing and MAIT/NKT TCR abundance, the top 1000, 10 000 and 20 000 clonotypes in each sample were analysed. Diversity was computed as the inverse Simpson index with the vegan R package after downsampling to 27 000 UMIs. Paired Mann-Whitney U tests on discordant twin pairs were used, with Benjamini-Hochberg multiple-testing correction. Each CDR3 protein sequence appears as one entry after TCRdb reprocessed the reads, and no DNA is included. In this record, the V and J calls reflect TCRdb's handling and not the investigators' own analysis. The sample's table covers around 220,000 distinct CDR3 sequences. 7.5% to 8% of the sample goes to the ten largest clones.

A remark on this clonotype: Its binding antigen is unknown.

A roughly 2.5 ml peripheral blood sample was drawn into PAXgene tubes per donor and stored at -80°C. Without T cell sorting, total RNA was isolated from whole blood using the PAXgene blood miRNA kit on an automated QIAcube. Deep TCRalpha and TCRbeta repertoire profiling with unique molecular barcoding was performed on peripheral blood of monozygotic twin pairs concordant or discordant for inflammatory bowel disease. For every twin pair, smoking habits were documented, and each individual was categorised as a current, former or never smoker. The TCR comes from a human donor with ulcerative colitis or Crohn's disease, or a healthy co-twin of an affected twin (not recorded which). Sequencing input: blood. The chain joins TRBV28 to TRBJ1-2. The CDR3: CASVGYGNGYTF.